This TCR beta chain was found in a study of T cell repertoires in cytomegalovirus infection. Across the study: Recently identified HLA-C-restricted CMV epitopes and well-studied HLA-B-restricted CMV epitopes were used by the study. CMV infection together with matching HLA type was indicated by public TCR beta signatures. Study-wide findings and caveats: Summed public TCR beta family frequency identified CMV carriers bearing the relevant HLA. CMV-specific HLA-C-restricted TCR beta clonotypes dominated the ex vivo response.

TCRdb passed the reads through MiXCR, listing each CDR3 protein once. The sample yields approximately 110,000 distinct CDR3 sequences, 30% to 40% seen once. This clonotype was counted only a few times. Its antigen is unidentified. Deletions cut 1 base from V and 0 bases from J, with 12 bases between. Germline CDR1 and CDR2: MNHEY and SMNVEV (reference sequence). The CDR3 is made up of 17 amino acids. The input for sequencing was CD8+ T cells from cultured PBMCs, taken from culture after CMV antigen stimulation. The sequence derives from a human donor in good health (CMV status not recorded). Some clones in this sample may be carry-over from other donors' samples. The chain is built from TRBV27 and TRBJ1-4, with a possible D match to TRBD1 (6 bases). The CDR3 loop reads CASSLLQGPATNEKLFF. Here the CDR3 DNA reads TGTGCCAGCAGTTTATTGCAGGGGCCAGCAACTAATGAAAAACTGTTTTTT.